This T cell receptor (beta chain) comes out of a study of blood T cell repertoires in COVID-19. Study-wide background: From the United States, Italy and Spain came samples of acute and convalescent COVID-19. T cells, B-cell-depleted T cells, or PBMCs provided the cDNA or gDNA that served as material.

The Seattle patients joined while their infection was active and were tracked longitudinally afterward. As handled by the study authors: It was from reference gene primer amplification that nucleated cell counts were estimated. Data came from immunoSEQ multiplex PCR; TCRdb stores just in-frame clones and leaves some out. That table supplies the V and J calls and clone size; D and trimming were determined from the DNA. The profile shows around 300,000 clones, 90% of them singletons. This CDR3 region has 17 residues. Germline lookup yields CDR1 LNHDA and CDR2 SQIVND (reference sequence). Trimming at V came to 3 bases and at J to 0 bases, leaving 4 bases not matched to a gene.

Sequences were obtained from peripheral blood. The chain is built from TRBV19 and TRBJ2-6; 8 bases line up with TRBD1. The sequence derives from a woman aged 50 to 60 with COVID-19, enrolled during active disease. CDR3 region: CASSIRTGRSGANVLTF. DNA of the CDR3: TGTGCCAGTAGTATTAGGACAGGGCGCTCTGGGGCCAACGTCCTGACTTTC.